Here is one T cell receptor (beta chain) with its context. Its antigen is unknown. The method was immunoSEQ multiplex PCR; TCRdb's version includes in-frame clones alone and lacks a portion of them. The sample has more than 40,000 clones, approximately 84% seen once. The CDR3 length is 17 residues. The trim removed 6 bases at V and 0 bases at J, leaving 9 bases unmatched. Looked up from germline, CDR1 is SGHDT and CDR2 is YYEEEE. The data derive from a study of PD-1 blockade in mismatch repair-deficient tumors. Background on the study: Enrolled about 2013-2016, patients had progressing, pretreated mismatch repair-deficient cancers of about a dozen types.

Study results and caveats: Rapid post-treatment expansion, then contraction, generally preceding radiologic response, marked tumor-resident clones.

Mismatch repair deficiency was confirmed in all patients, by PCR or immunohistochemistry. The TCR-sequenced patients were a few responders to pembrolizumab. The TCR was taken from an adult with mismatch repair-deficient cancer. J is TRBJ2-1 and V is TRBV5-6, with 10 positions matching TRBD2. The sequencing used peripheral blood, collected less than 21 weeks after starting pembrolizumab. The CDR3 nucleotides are TGTGCCAGCAAGAGACTAGCGGGCGTGAGCTCCTACAATGAGCAGTTCTTC. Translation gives CASKRLAGVSSYNEQFF.